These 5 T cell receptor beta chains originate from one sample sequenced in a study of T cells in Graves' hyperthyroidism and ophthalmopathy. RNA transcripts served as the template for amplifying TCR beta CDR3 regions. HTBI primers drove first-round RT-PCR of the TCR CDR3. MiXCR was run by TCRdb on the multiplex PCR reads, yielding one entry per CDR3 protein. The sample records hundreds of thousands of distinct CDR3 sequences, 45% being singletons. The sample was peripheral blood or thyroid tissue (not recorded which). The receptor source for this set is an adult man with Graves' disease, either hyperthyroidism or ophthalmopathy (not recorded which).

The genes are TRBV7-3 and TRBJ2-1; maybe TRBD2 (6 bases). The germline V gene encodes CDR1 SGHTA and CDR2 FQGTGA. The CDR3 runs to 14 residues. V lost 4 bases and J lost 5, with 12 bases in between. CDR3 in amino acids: CASSSASSDNEQFF. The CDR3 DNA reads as TGTGCCAGCAGCTCCGCCTCTAGCGACAATGAGCAGTTCTTC.

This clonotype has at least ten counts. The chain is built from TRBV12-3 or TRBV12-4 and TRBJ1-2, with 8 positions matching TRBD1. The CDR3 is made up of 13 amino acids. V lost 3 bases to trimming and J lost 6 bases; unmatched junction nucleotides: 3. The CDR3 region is CASSFDRGHGYTF. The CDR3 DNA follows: TGTGCCAGCAGTTTTGACAGGGGCCATGGCTACACCTTC.

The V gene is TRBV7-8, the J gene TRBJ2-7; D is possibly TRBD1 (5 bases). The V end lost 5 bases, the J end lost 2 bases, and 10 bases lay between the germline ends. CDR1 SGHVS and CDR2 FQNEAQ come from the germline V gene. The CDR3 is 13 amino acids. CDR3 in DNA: TGTGCCAGCAGCGACGCAGGGACCTACGAGCAGTACTTC. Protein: CASSDAGTYEQYF.

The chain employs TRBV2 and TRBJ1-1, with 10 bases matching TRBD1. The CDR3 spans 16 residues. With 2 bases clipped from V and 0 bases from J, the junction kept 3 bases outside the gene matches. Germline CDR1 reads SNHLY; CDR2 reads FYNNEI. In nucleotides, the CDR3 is TGTGCCAGCAGTGAAAGGGACAGGGGTTTGAACACTGAAGCTTTCTTT. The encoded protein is CASSERDRGLNTEAFF.

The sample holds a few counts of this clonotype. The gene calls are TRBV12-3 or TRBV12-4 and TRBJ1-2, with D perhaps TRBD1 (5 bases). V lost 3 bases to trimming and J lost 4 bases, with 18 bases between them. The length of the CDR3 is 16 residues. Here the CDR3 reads CASSFGTGEPGYGYTF. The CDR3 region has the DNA TGTGCCAGCAGTTTTGGGACGGGGGAACCGGGCTATGGCTACACCTTC.